This T cell receptor (beta chain) appears in the sequencing data of a study of T cells after yellow fever vaccination. TCRdb reanalysed the 5' RACE reads using MiXCR and keeps one entry per CDR3 protein. The profile shows just over 300,000 distinct CDR3 sequences, 3.6% of them singletons. This clonotype has a count of ten or more. The CDR3 length is 16 residues. The J segment lost 0 bases and the V segment lost 6 bases, leaving 11 bases of the junction unmatched. The germline V gene has CDR1 SGHAT and CDR2 FQNNGV. This receptor was identified in a man between 18 and 29 years old who received the YFV17D yellow fever vaccine. The sample consisted of PBMCs, taken on the day of the yellow fever booster vaccination. The chain couples TRBV11-2 to TRBJ2-7, with 7 bases aligning to TRBD1. In DNA form, the CDR3 reads TGTGCCAGCAGAAGACTACAGGGGTTCAACTCCTACGAGCAGTACTTC. The encoded protein is CASRRLQGFNSYEQYF. Complete variable domain (other parts from reference TRBV11-2 and TRBJ2-7): EAGVAQSPRYKIIEKRQSVAFWCNPISGHATLYWYQQILGQGPKLLIQFQNNGVVDDSQLPKDRFSAERLKGVDSTLKIQPAKLEDSAVYLCASRRLQGFNSYEQYFGPGTRLTVT.